The subject of this entry is one T cell receptor beta chain. Its antigen remains unidentified. Germline CDR1 and CDR2: KGHSH and LQKENI. The CDR3 has 18 residues. With V trimmed by 3 bases and J by 0 bases, 13 bases remained unmatched. The sample is drawn from a study of cytomegalovirus exposure and HLA in healthy donors. Whole-study findings and limits: The authors listed 164 TCR beta chains as cytomegalovirus-associated. CMV serostatus was the only immune exposure information that was available. In a later analysis, most CMV-associated TCR beta chains appeared HLA-restricted.

A multiplex PCR was run with 60 Vbeta primers and 13 Jbeta primers. Method: immunoSEQ multiplex PCR; TCRdb's copy keeps in-frame clones and lacks some. The data hold 150,000 to 200,000 clones, with more than 70% observed a single time. The sample consisted of PBMCs. The chain uses TRBV18 and TRBJ2-7; 8 nucleotides align to TRBD1. The sequence was collected from a woman aged 45-65 years in good health and CMV-seropositive. CDR3 nucleotide sequence: TGTGCCAGCTCACCTACCCACTATCGACAGGGGAGCTCCTACGAGCAGTACTTC. It encodes CASSPTHYRQGSSYEQYF.